The rows below give T cell receptor beta chains drawn from one sample of a study of cytomegalovirus exposure and HLA in healthy donors. Data came from immunoSEQ multiplex PCR; TCRdb stores just in-frame clones and leaves some out. Here the sample spans roughly 100,000 clones, approximately 87% being singletons. The sample consisted of PBMCs. These receptors were collected from a middle-aged man in good health and CMV-seronegative. CDR3s include the opening cysteine and the closing phenylalanine or tryptophan. Each record gives: D gene, clone size, V gene, J gene, CDR3 DNA, CDR3 protein. The D gene is left open where the match is weak. A clone size is listed for some rows: how often the clone was seen (once, few, many), or a class if it is expanded.

>-|-|TRBV7-9|TRBJ2-2
TGTGCCAGCACCTTAGACGGCGGGGAGCTGTTTTTT
CASTLDGGELFF
>TRBD1|-|TRBV28|TRBJ1-3
TGTGCCAGCAGTTCGGAGGGGGCGTCAGGAAACACCATATATTTT
CASSSEGASGNTIYF
>-|-|TRBV9|TRBJ1-2
TGTGCCAGCAGCGTCTCGGGGGGCGTGTATGGCTACACCTTC
CASSVSGGVYGYTF
>-|-|TRBV5-4|TRBJ1-2
TGTGCCAGCAGCTTGTTCACTTCCGGCTACACCTTC
CASSLFTSGYTF
>-|-|TRBV7-9|TRBJ2-1
TGTACCAGCAGCTCGGCGGGTGAGCAGTTCTTC
CTSSSAGEQFF
>-|-|TRBV14|TRBJ1-2
TGTGCCAGCAGCCAAGCTCGTAACACCAACTATGGCTACACCTTC
CASSQARNTNYGYTF
>-|-|TRBV5-6|TRBJ1-4
TGTGCCAGCACCCACTTAGCAACTAATGAAAAACTGTTTTTT
CASTHLATNEKLFF
>-|-|TRBV6-1|TRBJ1-4
TGTGCCAGCAGTGAAGACAGGGTTAATGAAAAACTGTTTTTT
CASSEDRVNEKLFF
>TRBD2|-|TRBV19|TRBJ2-5
TGTGCCAGTAGTAGGGGGTACGGGACTAGCGGGGGTGAGACCCAGTACTTC
CASSRGYGTSGGETQYF
>TRBD1|-|TRBV19|TRBJ2-1
TGTGCCAGTAGTTTCAGGGGGACAGGGTCCTACAATGAGCAGTTCTTC
CASSFRGTGSYNEQFF
>TRBD1|once|TRBV9|TRBJ1-2
TGTGCCAGCGGCGCGGGCCTCAGGACAGGGGTCCCCATCTATGGCTACACCTTC
CASGAGLRTGVPIYGYTF
>TRBD2|-|TRBV9|TRBJ2-3
TGTGCCAGCAGCCCGGGACTAGCGGGGGTGATAGGTACGCAGTATTTT
CASSPGLAGVIGTQYF
>-|once|TRBV5-1|TRBJ1-2
TGCGCCAGCAGCCCGGACGGGGACTATGGCTACACCTTC
CASSPDGDYGYTF
>TRBD2|-|TRBV4-1|TRBJ2-5
TGCGCCAGCAGCCACGGACTAGCGGGGGGGGAACAAGAGACCCAGTACTTC
CASSHGLAGGEQETQYF
>TRBD1|few|TRBV6-4|TRBJ2-7
TGTGCCAGCAGTGACCCACCGACAGGGGAAGGTACCTACGAGCAGTACTTC
CASSDPPTGEGTYEQYF
>TRBD2|-|TRBV30|TRBJ2-5
TGTGCCTGGGAACTAGCGGGGGGGAGCCAAGAGACCCAGTACTTC
CAWELAGGSQETQYF
>TRBD1|-|TRBV5-4|TRBJ2-7
TGTGCCAGCAGCTTGTCGGGACAGAAGACCTACGAGCAGTACTTC
CASSLSGQKTYEQYF
>-|-|TRBV11-1|TRBJ2-7
TGTGCCAGCAGCTTTAGGAGCTCTTACGAGCAGTACTTC
CASSFRSSYEQYF
>-|-|TRBV11-2|TRBJ2-1
TGTGCCAGCAGCTTACGCGGGGGCGTCCCGGGGGAGCAGTTCTTC
CASSLRGGVPGEQFF
>TRBD2|once|TRBV5-1|TRBJ2-3
TGCGCCAGCCGACCGCGGGGGAGTAGCACAGATACGCAGTATTTT
CASRPRGSSTDTQYF
>TRBD1|-|TRBV30|TRBJ1-5
TGTGCCTGGAGTGTACGCGGCAGGGGGAATCAGCCCCAGCATTTT
CAWSVRGRGNQPQHF
>-|-|TRBV5-1|TRBJ2-5
TGCGCCAGCAGCTCATCCGGGTCTAGCCAAGAGACCCAGTACTTC
CASSSSGSSQETQYF
>-|-|TRBV2|TRBJ1-1
TGTGCCAGCAGCGGAGGGAGGGACACTGAAGCTTTCTTT
CASSGGRDTEAFF
>TRBD1|-|TRBV5-1|TRBJ1-2
TGCGCCAGCAGCTCACCACAAACAGGGGACTTAAACTATGGCTACACCTTC
CASSSPQTGDLNYGYTF
>-|once|TRBV5-4|TRBJ1-2
TGTGCCAGCAGCTTGGTAACTAACTATGGCTACACCTTC
CASSLVTNYGYTF
>TRBD1|-|TRBV4-2|TRBJ2-2
TGTGCCAGCAAGATAGCAGGGGGCAACACCGGGGAGCTGTTTTTT
CASKIAGGNTGELFF
>-|-|TRBV4-3|TRBJ2-3
TGCGCCAGCAGCCAAAACCATGGGCGGGCCTCCTTAGATACGCAGTATTTT
CASSQNHGRASLDTQYF
>-|-|TRBV21-1|TRBJ2-7
TGTGCCAGCAGCAAAGTGGCAGGGATCTCCTACGAGCAGTACTTC
CASSKVAGISYEQYF
>-|-|TRBV12-5|TRBJ2-1
TGTGCTAGTGGTTTGGGGCAGGGGTACTACAATGAGCAGTTCTTC
CASGLGQGYYNEQFF
>TRBD2|-|TRBV5-6|TRBJ2-5
TGTGCCAGCAGCTTTCAAGGAGCGGGGGTGGTAGAGACCCAGTACTTC
CASSFQGAGVVETQYF